This T cell receptor (beta chain) was profiled in a study of breast tumors, draining lymph nodes, adjacent tissues. TCRdb itself ran the multiplex PCR reads through MiXCR, one entry per CDR3 protein. Of under 350,000 distinct CDR3 sequences listed, 30% to 35% are singletons. With 1 base removed from V and 2 bases from J, the gap between germline ends came to 9 bases. The CDR3 loop spans 16 amino acids. Per the germline V gene, CDR1 is LNHDA and CDR2 is SQIVND (reference sequence). The lymph nodes were axillary draining lymph nodes from breast cancer patients. This clonotype occurred many times. The chain combines TRBV19 with TRBJ2-6; D remains ambiguous. Material: axillary lymph node tissue. This clonotype was sampled from a female donor with breast cancer. Some clones in this sample may be carry-over from other donors' samples. CDR3 sequence: CASSIVDPTGANVLTF. The CDR3 coding sequence is TGTGCCAGTAGTATAGTAGACCCAACTGGGGCCAACGTCCTGACTTTC.